Listed below are T cell receptor beta chains from one sample, sequenced in a study of blood T cell repertoires in COVID-19. Some clones are missing from TCRdb's copy, which holds only in-frame ones; the method was immunoSEQ multiplex PCR. Of 180,000 or so clones in the sample, 82% are singletons; the top ten hold 9.5% to 11%. What was sequenced was PBMCs or T cells enriched from blood (not recorded which). These receptors all stem from a man aged 45-60 years who had recovered from COVID-19. The CDR3 runs from the conserved cysteine through the conserved F or W. A D gene is named only where the DNA matches it firmly. The size entry is marked missing in some rows and otherwise reads once, few, many or a size class.

V: TRBV30; D: TRBD1; length: 14; size: NA; J: TRBJ2-5; DNA: TGTGCCTGGAGGAGCAGGGGGCAACAAGAGACCCAGTACTTC; CDR3: CAWRSRGQQETQYF
V: TRBV6-4; D: NA; length: 14; size: NA; J: TRBJ1-2; DNA: TGTGCCAGCAGTGACTCCGGGACACCGGCCGGCTACACCTTC; CDR3: CASSDSGTPAGYTF
V: TRBV19; D: NA; length: 14; size: NA; J: TRBJ1-1; DNA: TGTGCCAGTACCGAGGGACTTGAAAACACTGAAGCTTTCTTT; CDR3: CASTEGLENTEAFF
V: TRBV10-1; D: NA; length: 15; size: NA; J: TRBJ1-4; DNA: TGCGCCAGGACTACACCGGGGGCAACTAATGAAAAACTGTTTTTT; CDR3: CARTTPGATNEKLFF
V: TRBV4-2; D: TRBD2; length: 17; size: NA; J: TRBJ2-5; DNA: TGTGCCAGCAGCCAGACTACTAGCGGGAGTGGGCAAGAGACCCAGTACTTC; CDR3: CASSQTTSGSGQETQYF
V: TRBV2; D: NA; length: 13; size: NA; J: TRBJ2-1; DNA: TGTGCCAGCAGTGTCGTCCGTAACAATGAGCAGTTCTTC; CDR3: CASSVVRNNEQFF
V: TRBV5-5; D: TRBD1; length: 14; size: NA; J: TRBJ1-1; DNA: TGTGCCAGCAGCACCGGACAGGGGGCGGCTGAAGCTTTCTTT; CDR3: CASSTGQGAAEAFF
V: TRBV19; D: NA; length: 14; size: NA; J: TRBJ1-2; DNA: TGTGCCAGTACTCGGAAAGGGGACACCTATGGCTACACCTTC; CDR3: CASTRKGDTYGYTF
V: TRBV7-9; D: TRBD1; length: 16; size: NA; J: TRBJ1-5; DNA: TGTGCCAGCAGCGGGACAGGGGAAGGCTCCAATCAGCCCCAGCATTTT; CDR3: CASSGTGEGSNQPQHF
V: TRBV5-6; D: TRBD2; length: 17; size: NA; J: TRBJ2-2; DNA: TGTGCCAGCAGCTTGTTAGCGGGGGGGCCTGACACCGGGGAGCTGTTTTTT; CDR3: CASSLLAGGPDTGELFF
V: TRBV28; D: NA; length: 14; size: NA; J: TRBJ1-2; DNA: TGTGCCAGCAGTACATGGCCGGGGAATAATGGCTACACCTTC; CDR3: CASSTWPGNNGYTF
V: TRBV25-1; D: NA; length: 15; size: NA; J: TRBJ2-5; DNA: TGTGCCAGCAGTGGAAACCCCCCGGTGTGGGAGACCCAGTACTTC; CDR3: CASSGNPPVWETQYF
V: TRBV2; D: TRBD1; length: 14; size: NA; J: TRBJ2-5; DNA: TGTGCCAGCAGGGGACAGCAGCACCAAGAGACCCAGTACTTC; CDR3: CASRGQQHQETQYF
V: TRBV19; D: NA; length: 14; size: NA; J: TRBJ1-1; DNA: TGTGCCAGTACCAACTTGGTAATGAACACTGAAGCTTTCTTT; CDR3: CASTNLVMNTEAFF
V: TRBV19; D: TRBD1; length: 17; size: NA; J: TRBJ2-1; DNA: TGTGCCAGTAGTATAAAAACAGGGGGCGGATTGAGCAATGAGCAGTTCTTC; CDR3: CASSIKTGGGLSNEQFF
V: TRBV10-1; D: NA; length: 14; size: NA; J: TRBJ1-3; DNA: TGCGCCAGCAGACAGTCCCTCTCTGGAAACACCATATATTTT; CDR3: CASRQSLSGNTIYF
V: TRBV7-2; D: TRBD1; length: 15; size: NA; J: TRBJ1-2; DNA: TGTGCCAGCAGCTTAAGTTCCCGGGACAGGGATGGCTACACCTTC; CDR3: CASSLSSRDRDGYTF
V: TRBV1; D: NA; length: 15; size: NA; J: TRBJ2-1; DNA: TGCACCAGCAGTCAAGAGGGCGGGTTACACAATGAGCAGTTCTTC; CDR3: CTSSQEGGLHNEQFF
V: TRBV5-1; D: NA; length: 13; size: NA; J: TRBJ2-7; DNA: TGCGCCAGCAGCTCCGTTCAAGGAGACGAGCAGTACTTC; CDR3: CASSSVQGDEQYF
V: TRBV9; D: NA; length: 12; size: NA; J: TRBJ1-2; DNA: TGTGCCAGCAGCGACAGGGTGAATGGCTACACCTTC; CDR3: CASSDRVNGYTF
V: TRBV19; D: TRBD2; length: 16; size: NA; J: TRBJ2-5; DNA: TGTGCCAGTAGTACAACTAGCGGGGGGCCGCAAGAGACCCAGTACTTC; CDR3: CASSTTSGGPQETQYF
V: TRBV28; D: NA; length: 13; size: NA; J: TRBJ1-1; DNA: TGTGCCAGCAGTTTTAGGACTCTTACTGAAGCTTTCTTT; CDR3: CASSFRTLTEAFF
V: TRBV6-5; D: TRBD2; length: 14; size: NA; J: TRBJ2-1; DNA: TGTGCCACCACGGGGGGGCCTGTTTACAATGAGCAGTTCTTC; CDR3: CATTGGPVYNEQFF
V: TRBV27; D: NA; length: 13; size: NA; J: TRBJ2-2; DNA: TGTGCCAGCAGGGGCAGGAACACCGGGGAGCTGTTTTTT; CDR3: CASRGRNTGELFF
V: TRBV6-2/TRBV6-3; D: TRBD2; length: 18; size: NA; J: TRBJ2-3; DNA: TGTGCCAGCACCCCCCCAGCGGGGGGAACTTCACCCACAGATACGCAGTATTTT; CDR3: CASTPPAGGTSPTDTQYF
V: TRBV5-1; D: NA; length: 15; size: NA; J: TRBJ2-5; DNA: TGCGCCAGCAGCTTCACGAATAAACCCGGAGAGACCCAGTACTTC; CDR3: CASSFTNKPGETQYF
V: TRBV30; D: NA; length: 14; size: once; J: TRBJ1-6; DNA: TGTGCCTGGAGTGAGACGGGTGAACGTTCACCCCTCCACTTT; CDR3: CAWSETGERSPLHF
V: TRBV11-2; D: TRBD2; length: 15; size: once; J: TRBJ2-1; DNA: TGTGCCAGCAGCTTTGGACTAGCGGCTCACAATGAGCAGTTCTTC; CDR3: CASSFGLAAHNEQFF
V: TRBV5-4; D: NA; length: 15; size: NA; J: TRBJ1-2; DNA: TGTGCCAGCAGCCCCCTGGAGGGAGGAACCTATGGCTACACCTTC; CDR3: CASSPLEGGTYGYTF
V: TRBV29-1; D: NA; length: 13; size: NA; J: TRBJ2-1; DNA: TGCAGCGTTCTGGCAGGGTCCTACAATGAGCAGTTCTTC; CDR3: CSVLAGSYNEQFF
V: TRBV4-1; D: NA; length: 17; size: once; J: TRBJ1-5; DNA: TGCGCCAGCAGCCTTGGTGGGAGCCTATATAGCAATCAGCCCCAGCATTTT; CDR3: CASSLGGSLYSNQPQHF
V: TRBV7-2; D: NA; length: 15; size: NA; J: TRBJ2-7; DNA: TGTGCCAGCAGCTCGGAGCGGACCAATTTCTACGAGCAGTACTTC; CDR3: CASSSERTNFYEQYF
V: TRBV28; D: NA; length: 15; size: NA; J: TRBJ1-6; DNA: TGTGCCAGCAGTTTGCGCCTGGGCAATAATTCACCCCTCCACTTT; CDR3: CASSLRLGNNSPLHF
V: TRBV5-1; D: TRBD2; length: 14; size: once; J: TRBJ2-1; DNA: TGCGCCAGCAGCTTGGCTAGCGGGAGGGATGAGCAGTTCTTC; CDR3: CASSLASGRDEQFF
V: TRBV3-1/TRBV3-2; D: NA; length: 16; size: NA; J: TRBJ2-2; DNA: TGTGCCAGCAGCCAACAGGGGCCGGTAAACACCGGGGAGCTGTTTTTT; CDR3: CASSQQGPVNTGELFF
V: TRBV5-6; D: NA; length: 14; size: NA; J: TRBJ1-4; DNA: TGTGCCAGCAGCTTGCTATTGATTAATGAAAAACTGTTTTTT; CDR3: CASSLLLINEKLFF
V: TRBV2; D: NA; length: 15; size: once; J: TRBJ2-1; DNA: TGTGCCAGCAGTGAACAGGGAAGGACCTACAATGAGCAGTTCTTC; CDR3: CASSEQGRTYNEQFF
V: TRBV25-1; D: NA; length: 15; size: once; J: TRBJ1-5; DNA: TGTGCCAGCGCGCCCCCCGGGATCGGCAATCAGCCCCAGCATTTT; CDR3: CASAPPGIGNQPQHF
V: TRBV7-7; D: TRBD2; length: 14; size: NA; J: TRBJ2-7; DNA: TGTGCTAGCAGCTTAAGAGCGGGGCCCTACGAGCAGTACTTC; CDR3: CASSLRAGPYEQYF
V: TRBV25-1; D: TRBD1; length: 13; size: NA; J: TRBJ2-5; DNA: TGTGCCAGCAGTTTCTCAGGGGGAGAGACCCAGTACTTC; CDR3: CASSFSGGETQYF
V: TRBV6-2/TRBV6-3; D: TRBD2; length: 16; size: NA; J: TRBJ2-1; DNA: TGTGCCAGCAGTTACCGGGGGGAGGATTCCTACAATGAGCAGTTCTTC; CDR3: CASSYRGEDSYNEQFF
V: TRBV6-5; D: TRBD2; length: 15; size: NA; J: TRBJ2-3; DNA: TGTGCCAGCAGTATCCTAGCGGGAGGGACAGATACGCAGTATTTT; CDR3: CASSILAGGTDTQYF
V: TRBV4-2; D: NA; length: 13; size: few; J: TRBJ1-5; DNA: TGTGCCAGCAGCCAGGGGCAGGATCAGCCCCAGCATTTT; CDR3: CASSQGQDQPQHF
V: TRBV7-9; D: NA; length: 13; size: NA; J: TRBJ1-3; DNA: TGTGCCAGCAGGCGGGGCGTTGGAAACACCATATATTTT; CDR3: CASRRGVGNTIYF
V: TRBV9; D: TRBD2; length: 15; size: NA; J: TRBJ2-7; DNA: TGTGCCAGCAGCGTAGGAGCGGGAACCTCCTACGAGCAGTACTTC; CDR3: CASSVGAGTSYEQYF
V: TRBV27; D: NA; length: 14; size: NA; J: TRBJ1-6; DNA: TGTGCCAGCAGAGGGGAATCCTATAATTCACCCCTCCACTTT; CDR3: CASRGESYNSPLHF
V: TRBV19; D: TRBD1; length: 15; size: NA; J: TRBJ1-5; DNA: TGTGCCAGTAGAGACAGGGGGCAGTCAGGTCAGCCCCAGCATTTT; CDR3: CASRDRGQSGQPQHF
V: TRBV7-9; D: NA; length: 12; size: few; J: TRBJ1-5; DNA: TGTGCCAGCAGCTTCGCGGAACAGCCCCAGCATTTT; CDR3: CASSFAEQPQHF
V: TRBV27; D: NA; length: 14; size: NA; J: TRBJ2-5; DNA: TGTGCCAGCAGTATACAGGGTTTGGGAGAGACCCAGTACTTC; CDR3: CASSIQGLGETQYF
V: TRBV7-9; D: TRBD1; length: 14; size: few; J: TRBJ2-5; DNA: TGTGCCAGCAGCCACACCGGGACAGCCGAGACCCAGTACTTC; CDR3: CASSHTGTAETQYF
V: TRBV6-5; D: TRBD2; length: 15; size: NA; J: TRBJ2-1; DNA: TGTGCCAGCAGTTGGCAGGCGGGGGGGGCGAGTGAGCAGTTCTTC; CDR3: CASSWQAGGASEQFF
V: TRBV28; D: NA; length: 14; size: NA; J: TRBJ2-7; DNA: TGTGCCAGCAGTGCCACCCAGGGGCTCGACGAGCAGTACTTC; CDR3: CASSATQGLDEQYF
V: TRBV18; D: NA; length: 12; size: NA; J: TRBJ1-1; DNA: TGTGCCAGCTCACCAAGGGGGTCGGAAGCTTTCTTT; CDR3: CASSPRGSEAFF
V: TRBV10-3; D: NA; length: 13; size: NA; J: TRBJ1-1; DNA: TGTGCCATCAGTGGACAGCCAAACACTGAAGCTTTCTTT; CDR3: CAISGQPNTEAFF
V: TRBV6-5; D: TRBD2; length: 15; size: NA; J: TRBJ2-7; DNA: TGTGCCAGCAGTTCCCCGGGACTAGAAAGGCGCGAGCAGTACTTC; CDR3: CASSSPGLERREQYF
V: TRBV5-1; D: TRBD2; length: 15; size: NA; J: TRBJ2-1; DNA: TGCGCCAGCAGCGCAGCGGGAGAGGAGGACAATGAGCAGTTCTTC; CDR3: CASSAAGEEDNEQFF
V: TRBV19; D: NA; length: 14; size: NA; J: TRBJ2-5; DNA: TGTGCCAGTAGTATTACGACAGGCGGGGAGACCCAGTACTTC; CDR3: CASSITTGGETQYF
V: TRBV2; D: TRBD1; length: 15; size: few; J: TRBJ2-3; DNA: TGTGCCAGCAGACTGGACAGGACTAGCACAGATACGCAGTATTTT; CDR3: CASRLDRTSTDTQYF
V: TRBV28; D: TRBD1; length: 16; size: NA; J: TRBJ1-5; DNA: TGTGCCAGCAGCGTTTCCGGGACAGGGGGCTTTCAGCCCCAGCATTTT; CDR3: CASSVSGTGGFQPQHF